One sample yielded the 6 T cell receptor beta chains listed below, sequenced in a study of blood T cell repertoires in COVID-19. Produced via immunoSEQ multiplex PCR; TCRdb's table is partial and in-frame only. Here the sample spans about 50,000 clones, more than 80% being singletons. Material: peripheral blood. These receptors originate from a man in his sixties with acute or convalescent COVID-19.

The chain links TRBV19 to TRBJ2-3, with 7 bases that match TRBD2. CDR3 size: 15 residues. The V and J ends lost 3 bases and 0 bases, in that order; junction bases with no gene match: 3. Germline CDR1 reads LNHDA; CDR2 reads SQIVND (reference sequence). The chain's CDR3 is CASSILAASTDTQYF. The CDR3 DNA follows: TGTGCCAGTAGTATCCTAGCGGCTAGCACAGATACGCAGTATTTT.

The genes are TRBV7-9 and TRBJ1-2; the match to TRBD1 covers 7 bases. CDR3 length: 13 amino acids. Germline V gene lookup returns CDR1 SEHNR and CDR2 FQNEAQ (reference sequence). Trimming at V came to 5 bases and at J to 2 bases, leaving 2 bases not matched to a gene. The CDR3 nucleotides read TGTGCCAGCAGCCCGGGACAGAACTATGGCTACACCTTC. It translates to CASSPGQNYGYTF.

The chain combines TRBV29-1 with TRBJ1-6; D ambiguous. The V gene's germline CDR1 is SQVTM and CDR2 ANQGSEA. This CDR3 is 13 amino acids long. The V gene lost 5 bases and the J gene lost 5 bases, with 10 bases spanning the gap. CDR3 DNA: TGCAGCGTTCAGGCAGGTCATAATTCACCCCTCCACTTT. Translating gives CSVQAGHNSPLHF.

The V gene is TRBV5-1, the J gene TRBJ2-3; 7 nucleotides agree with TRBD2. Germline lookup yields CDR1 SGHRS and CDR2 YFSETQ. Losses at the gene ends were 4 bases for V and 3 bases for J; bases not matched to a gene: 11. The CDR3 is 16 residues long. The CDR3 loop is CASSPPLGGSTDTQYF. The CDR3 coding sequence is TGCGCCAGCAGCCCCCCGTTGGGCGGGAGTACAGATACGCAGTATTTT.

The chain links TRBV7-9 to TRBJ2-1, with 11 bases aligning to TRBD2. The CDR3 runs to 18 residues. Germline V gene lookup returns CDR1 SEHNR and CDR2 FQNEAQ (reference sequence). The ends lost 2 bases at V and 5 bases at J; junction bases unmatched: 11. The CDR3 protein is CASSLPFRLAGQNNEQFF. CDR3 bases: TGTGCCAGCAGCTTACCTTTCCGACTAGCGGGACAAAACAATGAGCAGTTCTTC.

The J gene is TRBJ1-5, the V gene TRBV28; D possibly corresponds to TRBD1 (5 bases). The germline V gene has CDR1 MDHEN and CDR2 SYDVKM. The CDR3 contains 13 residues. The V end lost 3 bases, the J end lost 8 bases, and 11 bases lay between the germline ends. CDR3 region: CASSLDTREPQHF. The CDR3 nucleotides read TGTGCCAGCAGTTTGGACACAAGGGAGCCCCAGCATTTT.